Listed below are T cell receptor beta chains from one sample, sequenced in a study of post-analysis software for immune sequencing data. TCRdb redid the calling of the PCR reads with MiXCR, one entry per CDR3 protein. The data hold 600,000 to 750,000 distinct CDR3 sequences, with approximately 60% observed a single time. The sequencing sample was made of blood. These receptors all come from a girl aged 2 to 9 with multiple sclerosis. CDR3s include the opening cysteine and the closing phenylalanine or tryptophan. A D gene is named only where the DNA matches it firmly. Clone sizes are given selectively: once, few, many, or a class where the clone is expanded.

j_call clone_size v_call d_call cdr3_nt cdr3_aa
TRBJ2-3 - TRBV11-2 TRBD2 TGTGCCAGGACCGGGACTAGCGGAAAGAGCACAGATACGCAGTATTTT CARTGTSGKSTDTQYF
TRBJ2-2 - TRBV6-4 TRBD1 TGTGCCAGCAGTGCCGGGACAGGGAACACCGGGGAGCTGTTTTTT CASSAGTGNTGELFF
TRBJ2-3 few TRBV4-2 - TGTGCCAGCAGCCAAGTCATCCAGACCGTGGGCGGCACAGATACGCAGTATTTT CASSQVIQTVGGTDTQYF
TRBJ2-5 - TRBV12-3/TRBV12-4 - TGTGCCAGCAGTTTTTCCAGGGAGACCCAGTACTTC CASSFSRETQYF
TRBJ2-6 few TRBV5-1 - TGCGCCAGCAGTCTCGGTGAGGTCTCTGGGGCCAACGTCCTGACTTTC CASSLGEVSGANVLTF
TRBJ1-4 - TRBV12-3/TRBV12-4 - TGTGCCAGCAACCTTATAGGGCGGCGTGAAAAACTGTTTTTT CASNLIGRREKLFF
TRBJ1-6 once TRBV5-5 - TGTGCCAGCAGCTTGGTGTCAGGGGAATCACCCCTCCACTTT CASSLVSGESPLHF
TRBJ2-1 - TRBV29-1 TRBD1 TGCAGCGTCGCGGACAGGGCATTGAGCGAGCAGTTCTTC CSVADRALSEQFF
TRBJ2-7 - TRBV5-1 - TGCGCCAGCAGCTTGGCCGCAGGTGCCTCCTACGAGCAGTACTTC CASSLAAGASYEQYF
TRBJ2-5 - TRBV10-3 TRBD1 TGTGCCATCAGTAAGACAGGGGGACAAGAGACCCAGTACTTC CAISKTGGQETQYF